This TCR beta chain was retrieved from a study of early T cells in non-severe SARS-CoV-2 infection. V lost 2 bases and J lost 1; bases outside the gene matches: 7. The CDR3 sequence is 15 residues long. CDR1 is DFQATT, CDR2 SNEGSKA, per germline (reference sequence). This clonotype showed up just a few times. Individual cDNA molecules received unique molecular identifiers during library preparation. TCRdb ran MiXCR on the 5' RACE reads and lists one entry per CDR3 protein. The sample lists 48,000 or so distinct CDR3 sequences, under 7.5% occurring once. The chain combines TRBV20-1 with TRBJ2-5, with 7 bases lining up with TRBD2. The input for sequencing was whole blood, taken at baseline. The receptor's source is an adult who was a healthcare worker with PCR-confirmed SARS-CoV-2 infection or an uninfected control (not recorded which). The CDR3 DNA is TGCAGTGCTAGACGAAGCGGGACCCGCCAAGAGACCCAGTACTTC. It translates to CSARRSGTRQETQYF.